Shown below are 15 T cell receptor beta chains from a single sample sequenced in a study of CD8+ T cells in alopecia areata. Following extraction, RNA underwent reverse transcription to cDNA, which served as the sequencing template. The table came from immunoSEQ multiplex PCR; TCRdb's copy has only in-frame clones and leaves some out. Among some 170,000 clones, about 72% were seen once, and the ten largest hold approximately 10%. The sample was CD8+ T cells sorted from blood, taken at week 0. The receptors here all came from a human donor with alopecia areata.

The chain uses TRBV15 and TRBJ1-4, with 11 bases that match TRBD1. This CDR3 is 15 amino acids long. The germline V gene encodes CDR1 LNHNV and CDR2 YYDKDF (reference sequence). V dropped 1 base and J dropped 6; count of bases not matched to a gene: 1. The CDR3 DNA reads TGTGCCACCAGCAGAGGGACAGGGGGCGATGAAAAACTGTTTTTT. It is translated as CATSRGTGGDEKLFF.

CDR3 nucleotide sequence: TGTGCCAGCAGGGACACTAGCGGGGGGGGAAATACGCAGTATTTT. This encodes CASRDTSGGGNTQYF. V usage is TRBV6-5 and J usage is TRBJ2-3; 13 bases map to TRBD2. The CDR3 sequence is 15 residues long. CDR1 is MNHEY, CDR2 SVGAGI, per germline. Trimming took 6 bases from V and 7 from J; bases not matched to a gene: 7.

The chain is built from TRBV15 and TRBJ2-1; no reliable D call. Germline V gives CDR1 LNHNV, CDR2 YYDKDF (reference sequence). This CDR3 has 15 residues. Deletions cut 2 bases from V and 4 bases from J, with 12 bases between. The CDR3 DNA reads as TGTGCCACCAGCAGAAGCCGAAATCCTTACAATGAGCAGTTCTTC. As protein: CATSRSRNPYNEQFF.

The chain has TRBV29-1 and TRBJ2-3; D call uncertain. Germline CDR1 is SQVTM and CDR2 is ANQGSEA. V lost 4 bases and J lost 4, with 6 bases in between. The CDR3 length is 11 residues. The CDR3 is CSVAPPDTQYF. The CDR3 DNA sequence: TGCAGCGTTGCCCCCCCAGATACGCAGTATTTT.

J is TRBJ1-2 and V is TRBV5-1; D call uncertain. CDR3 length equals 15 residues. Germline loops: CDR1 SGHRS, CDR2 YFSETQ. The ends were cut back, 4 bases at V and 2 bases at J, with 15 bases in the middle. The CDR3 is CASSAGVEDNYGYTF. CDR3 DNA: TGCGCCAGCAGCGCCGGCGTTGAGGACAACTATGGCTACACCTTC. The variable domain in full, completed from reference TRBV5-1 and TRBJ1-2, reads KAGVTQTPRYLIKTRGQQVTLSCSPISGHRSVSWYQQTPGQGLQFLFEYFSETQRNKGNFPGRFSGRQFSNSRSEMNVSTLELGDSALYLCASSAGVEDNYGYTFGSGTRLTVV.

The CDR3 spells CASSQERGLAVYQETQYF. The CDR3 DNA is TGTGCCAGCAGCCAAGAACGGGGACTAGCGGTGTACCAAGAGACCCAGTACTTC. The chain has TRBV14 and TRBJ2-5; 11 bases map to TRBD2. The germline CDR1 and CDR2 sequences are SGHDN and FVKESK. The CDR3 contains 18 residues. V was clipped by 0 bases and J by 0 bases; unmatched bases: 6.

The J gene is TRBJ2-3, the V gene TRBV6-5; TRBD2 agrees at 10 bases. Trimming cost V 4 bases and J 5 bases; bases outside gene matches: 9. CDR3 size: 16 residues. Germline V gene sequence: CDR1 MNHEY, CDR2 SVGAGI. The CDR3: CASSLEAGGPGDTQYF. The CDR3 nucleotides are TGTGCCAGCAGTTTAGAAGCGGGGGGGCCCGGAGATACGCAGTATTTT.

V is TRBV5-1 and J is TRBJ2-3; possible D gene TRBD1, 5 bases. The CDR3 length is 16 residues. Germline-derived CDR1 and CDR2 are SGHRS and YFSETQ. V lost 0 bases and J 1 base, leaving 12 bases between the germline ends. CDR3 residues: CASSLEVPTGTDTQYF. CDR3 nucleotide sequence: TGCGCCAGCAGCTTGGAAGTTCCGACAGGCACAGATACGCAGTATTTT.

The chain links TRBV7-9 to TRBJ2-7, with TRBD1 matching 8 bases. This CDR3 comprises 12 residues. Per the germline V gene, CDR1 is SEHNR and CDR2 is FQNEAQ (reference sequence). J lost 0 bases, V lost 8 bases, and 0 bases had no gene match. In DNA form, the CDR3 reads TGTGCCAGCGGGACAGGCTCCTACGAGCAGTACTTC. Amino acids: CASGTGSYEQYF.

This chain connects TRBV30 to TRBJ2-1, with D hard to call. The CDR3 is 14 residues long. V was clipped by 5 bases and J by 0 bases, with 11 bases between them. Germline V gene sequence: CDR1 GTSNPN, CDR2 SVGIG (reference sequence). The CDR3 nucleotides read TGTGCCTGGGCGGCTAGGCTCTCCTACAATGAGCAGTTCTTC. Protein: CAWAARLSYNEQFF.

The chain uses TRBV9 and TRBJ1-2; D possibly corresponds to TRBD1 (6 bases). CDR1 and CDR2 from the germline V gene are SGDLS and YYNGEE. This CDR3 spans 13 amino acids. V was cut by 3 bases and J by 2 bases, with 8 bases left in between. CDR3 sequence (DNA): TGTGCCAGCAGCGGTACAGGGAACTATGGCTACACCTTC. Protein product: CASSGTGNYGYTF.

The gene calls are TRBV19 and TRBJ1-6; D perhaps matches TRBD1 (6 bases). Looked up from germline, CDR1 is LNHDA and CDR2 is SQIVND (reference sequence). The length of the CDR3 is 13 residues. V was pared by 8 bases and J by 6 bases, with 11 bases between. CDR3 region: CASYAGANSPLHF. CDR3 bases: TGTGCCAGTTACGCAGGGGCTAATTCACCCCTCCACTTT.

The CDR3 loop reads CASSFSGGGYNEQFF. CDR3 sequence (DNA): TGTGCCAGCAGCTTTAGCGGGGGGGGATACAATGAGCAGTTCTTC. J is TRBJ2-1 and V is TRBV7-6, with 11 bases lining up with TRBD2. CDR3 length equals 15 residues. CDR1 and CDR2 (germline): SGHVS, FNYEAQ. Germline trimming cut 3 bases from V and 4 bases from J; bases unmatched to any gene: 2.

The V gene is TRBV15, the J gene TRBJ1-5, with unresolved D. The CDR3 is 17 amino acids. Germline values: CDR1 LNHNV, CDR2 YYDKDF (reference sequence). The V end lost 0 bases, the J end lost 7 bases, and 19 bases lay between the germline ends. The CDR3 spells CATSRDLFTSAVQPQHF. CDR3 in DNA: TGTGCCACCAGCAGAGATCTTTTTACTTCGGCTGTCCAGCCCCAGCATTTT.

The CDR3 loop is CASSPGQIYGYTF. CDR3 coding DNA: TGTGCCAGCAGCCCGGGACAGATCTATGGCTACACCTTC. The chain couples TRBV7-9 to TRBJ1-2; 7 positions match TRBD1. V trimming: 5 bases; J trimming: 4 bases; junction bases outside the gene matches: 4. This CDR3 is built from 13 residues. Germline V lookup: CDR1 SEHNR, CDR2 FQNEAQ (reference sequence).